A single sample gave rise to the 17 T cell receptor beta chains below, sequenced in a study of shared clonotypes between healthy human individuals (dated by TCRdb to 2019 to 2021). The protocol used for the library was the immunoSEQ multiplex PCR assay. This is the immuneACCESS table as TCRdb keeps it, with only in-frame sequences that have V and J called. A part of the clones is gone; compared with another copy, unresolved V genes explain less than half, and the rest is unexplained. The sample table records about 990,000 clones; roughly 74% of these occur just once. 0.5% to 0.65% of the sample rests with the top ten. The material sequenced was memory CD4+ T cells from PBMCs. Taken with the paper, the label for cell subset or site translates to: CD45RA-negative fraction. These receptors were taken from a man between 18 and 29 years old in good health. Some clones in this sample may be carry-over from other donors' samples.

The rearrangement uses TRBV7-9 and TRBJ1-2; 8 bases match TRBD1. CDR3 length: 14 residues. The junction had 9 bases not matched to a gene; V was cut back by 4 bases and J by 8 bases. Germline values: CDR1 SEHNR, CDR2 FQNEAQ (reference sequence). CDR3 nucleotides: TGTGCCAGCAGCTCTGGGACAGGAGTCGTAGGCTACACCTTC. Its translation is CASSSGTGVVGYTF.

This clone was counted a single time. CDR3 DNA sequence: TGTGCCAGCAGCCATCAGTGGGGTCCGGCGGGAGGGCCTGGCACAGATACGCAGTATTTT. Translated, it gives CASSHQWGPAGGPGTDTQYF. V gene TRBV4-2 combines with J gene TRBJ2-3; 9 bases align to TRBD2. Germline V gene data show CDR1 as LGHNA and CDR2 as YNFKEQ. This CDR3 is built from 20 residues. After removal of 3 bases from V and 1 base from J, the junction contained 17 bases not matched to a gene.

This clone was observed a single time. This CDR3 is CASSAPTSYEQYF. The DNA of the CDR3 is TGTGCCAGCAGTGCCCCGACTTCCTACGAGCAGTACTTC. The chain links TRBV2 to TRBJ2-7; D unclear. This CDR3 has 13 residues. The V end lost 4 bases, the J end lost 1 base, and 8 bases lay between the germline ends. Germline CDR1 and CDR2: SNHLY and FYNNEI. The full variable domain, rest sourced from reference TRBV2 and TRBJ2-7, is EPEVTQTPSHQVTQMGQEVILRCVPISNHLYFYWYRQILGQKVEFLVSFYNNEISEKSEIFDDQFSVERPDGSNFTLKIRSTKLEDSAMYFCASSAPTSYEQYFGPGTRLTVT.

The genes are TRBV7-2 and TRBJ1-2; 7 nucleotides line up with TRBD1. This CDR3 spans 13 amino acids. Germline V gives CDR1 SGHTA, CDR2 FQGNSA. After removal of 5 bases from V and 7 bases from J, the junction contained 7 bases not matched to a gene. DNA of the CDR3: TGTGCCAGCAGCCAAGACAGGGCAACTGGCTACACCTTC. Translating it yields CASSQDRATGYTF.

The DNA of the CDR3 is TGTGCCAGCAGTCTACAGGGGGGTTCCTACAATGAGCAGTTCTTC. This translates into CASSLQGGSYNEQFF. The chain uses TRBV2 and TRBJ2-1, with 8 bases fitting TRBD1. V lost 5 bases to trimming and J lost 1 base; unmatched junction nucleotides: 4. Germline assignment: CDR1 SNHLY and CDR2 FYNNEI. The CDR3 sequence is 15 residues long.

This clone was seen only a few times. The V gene is TRBV5-1, the J gene TRBJ2-1; D remains ambiguous. The CDR3 has 14 residues. V lost 0 bases to trimming and J lost 0 bases, with 4 bases between them. Germline lookup yields CDR1 SGHRS and CDR2 YFSETQ. In DNA form, the CDR3 reads TGCGCCAGCAGCTTGGGGTACTCCTACAATGAGCAGTTCTTC. Protein product: CASSLGYSYNEQFF.

This clone was seen once. This chain joins TRBV5-1 and TRBJ2-1; D gene uncertain. This CDR3 contains 16 residues. The germline gives CDR1 SGHRS, CDR2 YFSETQ. The V end lost 7 bases, the J end lost 3 bases, and 20 bases lay between the germline ends. CDR3 amino acids: CASCLGYLSFYNEQFF. The DNA for the CDR3 is TGCGCCAGCTGTTTGGGCTATCTTTCTTTCTACAATGAGCAGTTCTTC.

The chain combines TRBV19 with TRBJ2-1; 15 bases fit TRBD2. Germline CDR1 LNHDA, CDR2 SQIVND (reference sequence). The junction had 12 bases not matched to a gene; V was cut back by 4 bases and J by 5 bases. This CDR3 has 19 amino acids. CDR3 bases: TGTGCCAGTAGTAAGGGACTAGCGGGAGGCTTTGACACCCACAATGAGCAGTTCTTC. Protein sequence: CASSKGLAGGFDTHNEQFF.

The rearrangement joins TRBV5-1 to TRBJ2-2; TRBD1 is a possible D gene (6 bases). This CDR3 has 16 residues. V lost 0 bases to trimming and J lost 6 bases, with 15 bases between them. Germline CDR1 is SGHRS and CDR2 is YFSETQ. Here the CDR3 DNA reads TGCGCCAGCAGCTTGGCAGGGGCAGGGACGGCCGGGGAGCTGTTTTTT. The encoded protein is CASSLAGAGTAGELFF.

The genes are TRBV10-3 and TRBJ2-1; no clear D gene. Trimming removed 2 bases from V and 9 bases from J, with 11 bases in between. The germline V gene has CDR1 ENHRY and CDR2 SYGVKD. The CDR3 spans 13 residues. This CDR3 is CAISEPPPGEQFF. The CDR3 DNA follows: TGTGCCATCAGTGAGCCCCCCCCAGGTGAGCAGTTCTTC.

This chain's CDR3 is CASSLGAELYEQYF. CDR3 nucleotide sequence: TGTGCCAGCAGCTTGGGAGCGGAGCTCTACGAGCAGTACTTC. This rearrangement joins TRBV5-4 to TRBJ2-7, with a weak D call TRBD2 (5 bases). CDR1 SGHNT and CDR2 YYREEE come from the germline V gene (reference sequence). Trimming took 0 bases from V and 3 from J, leaving 10 bases between them. The CDR3 sequence is 14 residues long.

This clone was recorded a few times. The rearrangement joins TRBV10-3 to TRBJ2-5; perhaps TRBD2 as D (5 bases). Trimming shortened V by 4 bases and J by 5 bases, and 26 bases separated the two germline ends. The CDR3 runs to 18 residues. Germline CDR1 reads ENHRY; CDR2 reads SYGVKD. CDR3 DNA: TGTGCCATCAGTGGAGCCACCAGCCAGAGGAATGAGGGCGAGACCCAGTACTTC. Translated: CAISGATSQRNEGETQYF.

The chain combines TRBV6-6 with TRBJ2-1, with D perhaps matching TRBD1 (5 bases). The V end lost 4 bases, the J end lost 4 bases, and 17 bases lay between the germline ends. CDR1 and CDR2 (germline): MNHNY, SVGAGI (reference sequence). CDR3 size: 16 residues. This CDR3 reads CASSSKALKGYNEQFF. CDR3 sequence (DNA): TGTGCCAGCAGTTCGAAGGCTCTAAAGGGGTACAATGAGCAGTTCTTC.

This clone was picked up one time. V and J are TRBV9 and TRBJ2-7, with D perhaps matching TRBD2 (5 bases). Trimming stripped 0 bases from V and 3 bases from J, with 10 bases between. This CDR3 has 14 amino acids. Germline CDR1 reads SGDLS; CDR2 reads YYNGEE. CDR3 coding DNA: TGTGCCAGCAGCGTAGGCCCCCGGGACTACGAGCAGTACTTC. Encoded protein: CASSVGPRDYEQYF. Combining the CDR3 with reference TRBV9 and TRBJ2-7 gives the whole variable domain DSGVTQTPKHLITATGQRVTLRCSPRSGDLSVYWYQQSLDQGLQFLIQYYNGEERAKGNILERFSAQQFPDLHSELNLSSLELGDSALYFCASSVGPRDYEQYFGPGTRLTVT.

This chain uses TRBV7-2 with TRBJ2-3; D possibly corresponds to TRBD2 (6 bases). This CDR3 is 17 amino acids long. Germline V CDR1 and CDR2: SGHTA, FQGNSA. V gave up 2 bases and J gave up 2 bases, with 17 bases separating them. Written as DNA, the CDR3 is TGTGCCAGCAGCTTAAGAGTAGGCGGGACGACCACAGATACGCAGTATTTT. Amino acids: CASSLRVGGTTTDTQYF.

V usage is TRBV6-6 and J usage is TRBJ2-3, with TRBD2 matching over 8 bases. CDR3 length: 15 amino acids. V trimming: 10 bases; J trimming: 9 bases; junction bases outside the gene matches: 18. The V gene's germline CDR1 is MNHNY and CDR2 SVGAGI (reference sequence). CDR3 region: CATCDGASGPKTQYF. The CDR3 region has the DNA TGTGCCACTTGTGACGGGGCTAGCGGGCCTAAAACGCAGTATTTT.

The rearrangement links TRBV6-5 to TRBJ1-1; no definite D call. V lost 2 bases to trimming and J lost 4 bases, with 8 bases between them. Per germline, CDR1 MNHEY and CDR2 SVGAGI. This CDR3 contains 13 residues. The CDR3 DNA is TGTGCCAGCAGTTACCTTTATACCACTGAAGCTTTCTTT. Residues: CASSYLYTTEAFF.